The 32 T cell receptor beta chains below were found in one sample sequenced in a study of control samples from healthy donors and cancer patients. TCRdb's table, derived via immunoSEQ multiplex PCR, lists solely in-frame clones and lacks some. Of about 110,000 clones listed, approximately 82% are singletons. The sequencing input was blood. These receptors originate from a man between 18 and 29 years old in good health.

The chain employs TRBV29-1 and TRBJ1-3; D remains unclear. V was trimmed by 1 base and J by 3 bases, leaving 4 bases between them. Germline CDR1 is SQVTM and CDR2 is ANQGSEA. The CDR3 contains 12 residues. CDR3 coding DNA: TGCAGCGTTGAAGGGGTTGGAAACACCATATATTTT. This gives the protein CSVEGVGNTIYF.

CDR3 sequence reads: CASRGVQETQYF. The CDR3 DNA follows: TGTGCCAGCAGGGGGGTCCAAGAGACCCAGTACTTC. V and J are TRBV25-1 and TRBJ2-5, with D tentatively TRBD1 or TRBD2 (5 bases each). The germline CDR1 and CDR2 sequences are MGHDK and SYGVNS. Trimming stripped 6 bases from V and 1 base from J, with 6 bases between. This CDR3 comprises 12 residues. Combining the CDR3 with reference TRBV25-1 and TRBJ2-5 gives the whole variable domain EADIYQTPRYLVIGTGKKITLECSQTMGHDKMYWYQQDPGMELHLIHYSYGVNSTEKGDLSSESTVSRIRTEHFPLTLESARPSHTSQYLCASRGVQETQYFGPGTRLLVL.

The rearrangement links TRBV5-3 to TRBJ1-4; TRBD1 might be the D (6 bases). TRBV5-3 is recorded as an ORF, its role being uncertain. There are 19 residues in the CDR3. Between the trimmed V and J ends, which lost 0 bases and 8 bases, there was a span of 26 bases. CDR3 nucleotides: TGTGCCAGAAGCTTGGTTTGGAGGCCCGCGTGGGGGGCTACCGAAAAACTGTTTTTT. Its translation is CARSLVWRPAWGATEKLFF.

V is TRBV5-4 and J is TRBJ1-6; D is unclear. Trimming left V 7 bases short and J 0 bases short, with 11 bases between. CDR1 is SGHNT, CDR2 YYREEE, per germline (reference sequence). The CDR3 is made up of 15 amino acids. For the CDR3, the DNA is TGTGCCAGCCGTAACGGCGTCTCCTATAATTCACCCCTCCACTTT. Translation: CASRNGVSYNSPLHF.

The rearrangement joins TRBV7-9 to TRBJ2-7, with TRBD1 matching 7 bases. CDR1 and CDR2 (germline): SEHNR, FQNEAQ (reference sequence). V lost 3 bases to trimming and J lost 3 bases; unmatched junction nucleotides: 5. CDR3 length equals 14 residues. CDR3 nucleotides: TGTGCCAGCAGCTTCCCGGGACAGAACTACGAGCAGTACTTC. This codes for CASSFPGQNYEQYF.

In its sample, this clone was seen a few times. The CDR3 DNA reads as TGTGCCAGCCGAGGCGCTGGCGGGGGGCAAGAGACCCAGTACTTC. Amino acid sequence: CASRGAGGGQETQYF. This rearrangement joins TRBV6-5 to TRBJ2-5; 8 nucleotides align to TRBD2. J was trimmed by 2 bases and V by 8 bases; bases with no gene match: 10. This CDR3 is 15 amino acids long. The germline V gene has CDR1 MNHEY and CDR2 SVGAGI.

The chain is built from TRBV9 and TRBJ2-1; 7 bases are a match to TRBD2. The CDR3 runs to 15 residues. The V segment lost 0 bases and the J segment 7 bases; nucleotides outside the gene matches: 7. The germline V gene has CDR1 SGDLS and CDR2 YYNGEE. CDR3 loop: CASSVAVGGGNEQFF. Written as DNA, the CDR3 is TGTGCCAGCAGCGTAGCAGTGGGGGGAGGGAATGAGCAGTTCTTC.

The chain carries TRBV30 and TRBJ1-1; D remains unclear. This CDR3 has 15 residues. Trimming pared 3 bases from V and 2 bases from J, leaving 16 bases between. The germline V gene encodes CDR1 GTSNPN and CDR2 SVGIG (reference sequence). Here the CDR3 DNA reads TGTGCCTGGAGACGTACGGGTCAGATTAACACTGAAGCTTTCTTT. It yields the protein CAWRRTGQINTEAFF.

The chain has TRBV5-1 and TRBJ2-3; D may correspond to TRBD1 or TRBD2 (7 bases each). Trimming shortened V by 8 bases and J by 5 bases, and 15 bases separated the two germline ends. Germline CDR1 is SGHRS and CDR2 is YFSETQ. The CDR3 covers 13 residues. CDR3: CASSGGAQDTQYF. The DNA for the CDR3 is TGCGCCAGTTCAGGGGGGGCCCAAGATACGCAGTATTTT.

The chain carries TRBV18 and TRBJ2-5; D ambiguous. The CDR3 has 13 amino acids. V was cut by 3 bases and J by 1 base, with 6 bases left in between. CDR1 KGHSH and CDR2 LQKENI come from the germline V gene. The CDR3: CASSPGVQETQYF. The CDR3 DNA is TGTGCCAGCTCACCCGGAGTCCAAGAGACCCAGTACTTC.

This chain uses TRBV7-8 with TRBJ2-7; the D is unclear. The V and J ends lost 5 bases and 0 bases respectively, with 11 bases between them. Germline V CDR1 and CDR2: SGHVS, FQNEAQ. The CDR3 sequence is 14 residues long. Here the CDR3 DNA reads TGTGCCAGCAGCCTTAGCAGGAGCTCCTACGAGCAGTACGTC. This gives the protein CASSLSRSSYEQYV.

This clone was observed once. This chain uses TRBV6-5 with TRBJ1-6, with a weak D call TRBD1 (6 bases). The CDR3 is made up of 11 amino acids. With 6 bases removed from V and 16 bases from J, the gap between germline ends came to 13 bases. The germline CDR1 and CDR2 sequences are MNHEY and SVGAGI. The CDR3 DNA sequence: TGTGCCAGCAGCGACAGGAGAGGGCTCCACTTT. This encodes CASSDRRGLHF.

This clone is a singleton in its sample. The CDR3: CASKRGASSYEQYV. CDR3 DNA: TGTGCCAGCAAGCGGGGGGCGAGCTCCTACGAGCAGTACGTC. The chain recombines TRBV6-5 with TRBJ2-7, with 9 bases matching TRBD2. CDR3 length equals 14 residues. Trimming at V came to 7 bases and at J to 0 bases, leaving 4 bases not matched to a gene. Germline loops: CDR1 MNHEY, CDR2 SVGAGI.

The chain uses TRBV5-6 and TRBJ2-7; either TRBD1 or TRBD2 may fit D (5 bases each). V dropped 2 bases and J dropped 5 bases, with 8 bases sitting between them. The germline gives CDR1 SGHDT, CDR2 YYEEEE. The length of the CDR3 is 12 residues. The CDR3 is CASSFGTDEQYV. Written as DNA, the CDR3 is TGTGCCAGCAGCTTCGGGACGGACGAGCAGTACGTC.

Points on this clone: This sample also contains other DNA sequences that code for the same CDR3. The CDR3: CASSQEVGGGYTF. The CDR3 DNA is TGTGCCAGCAGCCAAGAAGTCGGGGGGGGCTACACCTTC. The chain joins TRBV14 to TRBJ1-2, with TRBD1 as a possible D gene (5 bases). This CDR3 spans 13 amino acids. Trimming took off 0 bases at V and 8 bases at J, with 10 bases between the two ends. In germline, CDR1 is SGHDN, CDR2 FVKESK.

CDR3 in DNA: TGTGCCACCAGTGTTAGGGGGGAAGAGACCCAGTACTTC. Encoded protein: CATSVRGEETQYF. The chain is built from TRBV24-1 and TRBJ2-5; either TRBD1 or TRBD2 may fit D (6 bases each). The CDR3 spans 13 residues. Germline values: CDR1 KGHDR, CDR2 SFDVKD. Trimming removed 5 bases at V and 3 bases at J, with 9 bases between.

The chain recombines TRBV19 with TRBJ1-5; D gene ambiguous. Trimming removed 5 bases from V and 3 bases from J, with 8 bases in between. The CDR3 totals 13 residues. Germline V lookup: CDR1 LNHDA, CDR2 SQIVND (reference sequence). CDR3: CASSVLPNQPQHF. CDR3 DNA: TGTGCCAGTAGTGTCCTTCCCAATCAGCCCCAGCATTTT.

The chain has TRBV4-2 and TRBJ2-7; tentative D call: TRBD1 (5 bases). CDR3 size: 16 residues. The germline CDR1 and CDR2 sequences are LGHNA and YNFKEQ. Trimming shortened V by 1 base and J by 1 base, and 14 bases separated the two germline ends. This chain's CDR3 is CASSQAAGLRSYEQYF. The CDR3 DNA is TGTGCCAGCAGCCAAGCCGCAGGGTTAAGGTCCTACGAGCAGTACTTC.

J is TRBJ2-6 and V is TRBV3-1 (or the pseudogene TRBV3-2); D uncertain. The CDR3 is 17 amino acids. Germline assignment: CDR1 LGHDT and CDR2 YNNKEL (reference sequence). Trimming removed 0 bases at V and 0 bases at J, with 9 bases between. The CDR3 here is CASSQERLFSGANVLTF. The CDR3 DNA is TGTGCCAGCAGCCAAGAAAGACTGTTCTCTGGGGCCAACGTCCTGACTTTC.

The chain couples TRBV5-1 to TRBJ1-2; D possibly corresponds to TRBD1 (6 bases). CDR1 is SGHRS, CDR2 YFSETQ, per germline. With 4 bases removed from V and 2 bases from J, the gap between germline ends came to 12 bases. This CDR3 region has 14 residues. CDR3 protein: CASSPGTRNYGYTF. CDR3 DNA: TGCGCCAGCAGCCCGGGGACAAGGAACTATGGCTACACCTTC.

This sequence joins TRBV19 and TRBJ1-6, with TRBD1 identical over 9 bases. Germline CDR1 and CDR2: LNHDA and SQIVND (reference sequence). Trimming cost V 4 bases and J 2 bases; bases outside gene matches: 12. The CDR3 is 19 amino acids. The CDR3 protein is CASSTGQGASGPYNSPLHF. CDR3 coding DNA: TGTGCCAGTAGTACGGGACAGGGCGCTTCGGGGCCCTATAATTCACCCCTCCACTTT.

The chain carries TRBV4-3 and TRBJ1-2, with TRBD1 identical over 7 bases. The V and J ends lost 1 base and 4 bases, in that order; junction bases with no gene match: 6. Germline V gives CDR1 LGHNA, CDR2 YSLEER. The CDR3 has 15 amino acids. CDR3 bases: TGCGCCAGCAGCCAAGCCCCGGGACAGAGCTATGGCTACACCTTC. This gives the protein CASSQAPGQSYGYTF.

The chain recombines TRBV6-5 with TRBJ2-7, with D perhaps matching TRBD1 (5 bases). Trimming removed 0 bases at V and 5 bases at J, with 14 bases between. Germline CDR1 MNHEY, CDR2 SVGAGI. The CDR3 has 15 amino acids. The CDR3 DNA reads TGTGCCAGCAGTTACTCTACAGGCAGGTCCCACGAGCAGTACTTC. Residues: CASSYSTGRSHEQYF.

The genes are TRBV14 and TRBJ1-2; 10 positions agree with TRBD1. The CDR3 sequence is 15 residues long. The trim removed 0 bases at V and 6 bases at J, leaving 4 bases unmatched. Germline-derived CDR1 and CDR2 are SGHDN and FVKESK. Here the CDR3 reads CASSQEPGQGDGYTF. DNA of the CDR3: TGTGCCAGCAGCCAAGAACCAGGACAGGGGGATGGCTACACCTTC.

The V and J genes are TRBV5-1 and TRBJ1-6; no firm D call. This CDR3 has 14 residues. Germline V CDR1 and CDR2: SGHRS, YFSETQ. The V and J ends lost 6 bases and 0 bases respectively, with 7 bases between them. In DNA, the CDR3 is TGCGCCAGCAAAGAAGGCTCCTATAATTCACCCCTCCACTTT. Translation: CASKEGSYNSPLHF.

This chain uses TRBV6-1 with TRBJ2-7, with TRBD1 as a possible D gene (5 bases). V lost 2 bases to trimming and J lost 3 bases, with 5 bases between them. Per germline, CDR1 MNHNS and CDR2 SASEGT. The CDR3 loop spans 12 amino acids. The CDR3 coding sequence is TGTGCCAGCAGTGAACAGGGCTACGAGCAGTACGTC. Translated: CASSEQGYEQYV.

The chain employs TRBV13 and TRBJ2-5; D is unresolved. Trimming removed 5 bases from V and 1 base from J, with 11 bases in between. This CDR3 is built from 14 residues. CDR1 PRHDT and CDR2 FYEKMQ come from the germline V gene (reference sequence). CDR3 in DNA: TGTGCCAGCAGCCCGGTCCGTATCCAAGAGACCCAGTACTTC. This sequence encodes CASSPVRIQETQYF.

V and J are TRBV12-3 or TRBV12-4 and TRBJ1-2, with D possibly matching TRBD1 (5 bases). Deletions cut 5 bases from V and 9 bases from J, with 10 bases between. There are 11 residues in the CDR3. Here the CDR3 reads CASSNGGSYTF. CDR3 nucleotides: TGTGCCAGCAGTAACGGGGGAAGCTACACCTTC.

The chain uses TRBV11-3 and TRBJ1-1; D is undetermined. The V gene lost 4 bases and the J gene lost 0 bases, with 9 bases spanning the gap. Germline V gene data show CDR1 as SGHNT and CDR2 as YENEEA. The CDR3 spans 14 residues. The CDR3 here is CASSSDNLNTEAFF. CDR3 nucleotides: TGTGCCAGCAGCTCCGACAACCTGAACACTGAAGCTTTCTTT.

This clone is a singleton in its sample. The chain has TRBV15 and TRBJ1-2; D call uncertain. The CDR3 loop spans 12 amino acids. V shed 5 bases and J shed 2 bases, with 6 bases lying between them. Germline CDR1 is LNHNV and CDR2 is YYDKDF (reference sequence). The CDR3 DNA is TGTGCCACCAGCGTTGGCAACTATGGCTACACCTTC. Translating it yields CATSVGNYGYTF.

The V gene is TRBV6-1, the J gene TRBJ2-7; perhaps TRBD2 as D (6 bases). Germline V lookup: CDR1 MNHNS, CDR2 SASEGT. The CDR3 has 13 residues. Between the trimmed V and J ends, which lost 2 bases and 4 bases, there was a span of 9 bases. The CDR3 DNA reads as TGTGCCAGCAGTGAACGGGAGAATTACGAGCAGTACTTC. Protein product: CASSERENYEQYF.

In its sample, this clone was seen once. The rearrangement joins TRBV15 to TRBJ2-3; D gene unclear. V lost 1 base, J lost 4 bases, and 12 bases lay in between. The CDR3 sequence is 15 residues long. Per the germline V gene, CDR1 is LNHNV and CDR2 is YYDKDF (reference sequence). The CDR3 DNA is TGTGCCACCAGCAGAGGACTCACCGCACCAGATACGCAGTATTTT. Translating it yields CATSRGLTAPDTQYF.